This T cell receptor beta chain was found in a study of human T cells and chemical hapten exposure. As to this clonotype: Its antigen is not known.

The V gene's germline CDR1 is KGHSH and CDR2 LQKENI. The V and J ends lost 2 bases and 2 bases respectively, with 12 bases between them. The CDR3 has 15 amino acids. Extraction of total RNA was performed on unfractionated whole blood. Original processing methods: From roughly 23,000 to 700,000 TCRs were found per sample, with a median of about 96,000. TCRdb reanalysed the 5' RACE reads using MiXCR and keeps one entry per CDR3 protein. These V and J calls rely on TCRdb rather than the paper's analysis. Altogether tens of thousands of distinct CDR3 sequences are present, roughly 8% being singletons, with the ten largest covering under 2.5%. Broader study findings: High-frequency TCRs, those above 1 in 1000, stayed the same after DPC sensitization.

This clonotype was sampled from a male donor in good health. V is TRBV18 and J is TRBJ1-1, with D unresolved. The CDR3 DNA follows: TGTGCCAGCTCACCAGAAGGCAGGTGCAACACTGAAGCTTTCTTT. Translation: CASSPEGRCNTEAFF. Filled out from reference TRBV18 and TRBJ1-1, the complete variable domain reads NAGVMQNPRHLVRRRGQEARLRCSPMKGHSHVYWYRQLPEEGLKFMVYLQKENIIDESGMPKERFSAEFPKEGPSILRIQQVVRGDSAAYFCASSPEGRCNTEAFFGQGTRLTVV.